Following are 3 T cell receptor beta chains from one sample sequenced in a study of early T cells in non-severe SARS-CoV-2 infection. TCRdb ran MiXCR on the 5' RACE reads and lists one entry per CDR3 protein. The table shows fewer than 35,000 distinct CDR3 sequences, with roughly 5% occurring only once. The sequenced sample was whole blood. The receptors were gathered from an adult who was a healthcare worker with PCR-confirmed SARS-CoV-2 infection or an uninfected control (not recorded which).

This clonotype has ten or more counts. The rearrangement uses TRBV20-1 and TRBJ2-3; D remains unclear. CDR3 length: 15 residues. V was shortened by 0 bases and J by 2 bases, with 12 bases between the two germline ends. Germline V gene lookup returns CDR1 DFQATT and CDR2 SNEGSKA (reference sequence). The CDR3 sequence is CSARDWRPSTDTQYF. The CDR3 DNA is TGCAGTGCTAGAGATTGGCGGCCCTCCACAGATACGCAGTATTTT.

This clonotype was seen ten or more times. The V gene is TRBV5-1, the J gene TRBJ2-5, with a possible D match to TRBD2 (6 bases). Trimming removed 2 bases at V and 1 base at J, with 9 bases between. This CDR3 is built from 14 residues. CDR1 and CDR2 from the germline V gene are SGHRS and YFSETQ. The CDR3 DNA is TGCGCCAGCAGCTTAACTAGCAGCCAAGAGACCCAGTACTTC. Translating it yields CASSLTSSQETQYF.

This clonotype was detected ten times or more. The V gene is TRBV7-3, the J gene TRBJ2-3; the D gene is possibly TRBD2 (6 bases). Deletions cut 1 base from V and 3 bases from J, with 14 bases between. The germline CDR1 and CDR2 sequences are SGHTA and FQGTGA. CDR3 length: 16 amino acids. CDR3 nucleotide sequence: TGTGCCAGCAGCTTAATCGCGGGGTTGGGAACAGATACGCAGTATTTT. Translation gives CASSLIAGLGTDTQYF. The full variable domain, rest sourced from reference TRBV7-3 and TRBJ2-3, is GAGVSQTPSNKVTEKGKYVELRCDPISGHTALYWYRQSLGQGPEFLIYFQGTGAADDSGLPNDRFFAVRPEGSVSTLKIQRTERGDSAVYLCASSLIAGLGTDTQYFGPGTRLTVL.